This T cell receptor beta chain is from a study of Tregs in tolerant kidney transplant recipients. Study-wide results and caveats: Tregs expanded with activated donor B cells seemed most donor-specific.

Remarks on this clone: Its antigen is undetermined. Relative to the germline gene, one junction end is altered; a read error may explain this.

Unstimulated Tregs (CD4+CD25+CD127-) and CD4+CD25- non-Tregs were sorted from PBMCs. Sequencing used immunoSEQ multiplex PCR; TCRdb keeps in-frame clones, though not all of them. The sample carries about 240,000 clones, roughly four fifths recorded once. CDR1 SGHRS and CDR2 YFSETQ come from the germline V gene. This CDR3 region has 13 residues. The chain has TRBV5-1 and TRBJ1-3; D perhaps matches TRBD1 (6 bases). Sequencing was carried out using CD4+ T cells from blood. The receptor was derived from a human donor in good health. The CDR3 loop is CASSEGGGNTVYF. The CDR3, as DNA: TGCGCCAGCAGCGAAGGGGGTGGAAACACCGTATATTTT.